This is a list of T cell receptor beta chains from one sample in a study of T cells in Graves' hyperthyroidism and ophthalmopathy. TCRdb re-called the multiplex PCR reads through MiXCR, storing one row per CDR3 protein. The table shows 690,000 or so distinct CDR3 sequences, with 18% occurring only once. Sequencing input: blood. Receptor source: a woman aged 45-65 years with Graves' hyperthyroidism that later progressed to Graves' ophthalmopathy. CDR3s include the opening cysteine and the closing phenylalanine or tryptophan. A D gene is named only where the DNA matches it firmly. Clone sizes are given selectively: once, few, many, or a class where the clone is expanded.

D gene	J gene	V gene	clone size	CDR3 DNA	CDR3 protein
TRBD1	TRBJ1-5	TRBV19	.	TGTGCCAGTAGGTCGGGACAGGGGGGGTATAGCAATCAGCCCCAGCATTTT	CASRSGQGGYSNQPQHF
.	TRBJ2-2	TRBV2	many	TGTGCCAGCACCAAACAGGGATCGTCCGGGGAGCTGTTTTTT	CASTKQGSSGELFF
.	TRBJ1-5	TRBV7-9	few	TGTGCCAGCAGCTTAGAGGAGAATCAGCCCCAGCATTTT	CASSLEENQPQHF
TRBD2	TRBJ2-1	TRBV19	many	TGTGCCAGTAAACTAGCGGGGGGGAGCTCCTACAATGAGCAGTTCTTC	CASKLAGGSSYNEQFF
.	TRBJ2-5	TRBV20-1	.	TGCAGTGCTCCTATAGGGGGGATCCAAGAGACCCAGTACTTC	CSAPIGGIQETQYF
TRBD1	TRBJ1-5	TRBV28	few	TGTGCCAGCAGACCACAGGGGGCTCTCAATCAGCCCCAGCATTTT	CASRPQGALNQPQHF
.	TRBJ1-1	TRBV19	many	TGTGCCAGTAGTATTCGGGGGGCTCGGCACACTGAAGCTTTCTTT	CASSIRGARHTEAFF
.	TRBJ1-4	TRBV7-2	.	TGTGCCAGCAGCGCTAGCAGGGGACCTAATGAAAAACTGTTTTTT	CASSASRGPNEKLFF
TRBD1	TRBJ2-7	TRBV10-3	few	TGTGCCATCACCGCGGTAGGGGACAGTAGGGCGTACGAGCAGTACTTC	CAITAVGDSRAYEQYF
.	TRBJ1-2	TRBV29-1	few	TGCAGCGTTGTGGACGGACTCTATGGCTACACCTTC	CSVVDGLYGYTF
.	TRBJ1-2	TRBV12-3/TRBV12-4	.	TGTGCCAGCAGCATCCAGATCTATGGCTACACCTTC	CASSIQIYGYTF
TRBD2	TRBJ2-5	TRBV7-2	.	TGTGCCAGCAGCATCCCTAGCGGGGGGTCGGAGACCCAGTACTTC	CASSIPSGGSETQYF
.	TRBJ2-7	TRBV7-6	many	TGTGCCAGCAGCTTAGTCTCAGGGCCCTACGAGCAGTACTTC	CASSLVSGPYEQYF
.	TRBJ2-1	TRBV20-1	.	TGCAGTGCTACCTCGGGGGCCGACAATGAGCAGTTCTTC	CSATSGADNEQFF
.	TRBJ2-5	TRBV3-1	many	TGTGCCAGCAGCCAAGAGGGCCAATGGAGAAGGGAGACCCAGTACTTC	CASSQEGQWRRETQYF
.	TRBJ1-4	TRBV11-2	many	TGTGCCAGCAGCTTAGCCCCAAGAACTAATGAAAAACTGTTTTTT	CASSLAPRTNEKLFF
.	TRBJ1-2	TRBV3-1	.	TGTGCCAGCAGCCAAGCCGACAGGAGCTATGGCTACACCTTC	CASSQADRSYGYTF
TRBD2	TRBJ2-1	TRBV13	.	TGTGCCAGCAGCTCGCTTGGCCGTGCGGGAGCTTTCCGGACTACTTCCTACAATGAGCAGTTCTTC	CASSSLGRAGAFRTTSYNEQFF
.	TRBJ1-4	TRBV20-1	many	TGCAGTGCCCCTTCGGACATCCTTGGAGAAAAACTGTTTTTT	CSAPSDILGEKLFF
.	TRBJ2-3	TRBV9	few	TGTGCCAGCAGCGTCCCCCTGAGGAAGGGCACAGATACGCAGTATTTT	CASSVPLRKGTDTQYF
.	TRBJ2-2	TRBV27	few	TGTGCCAGCAGCTTCGTACTAACCAACGGGGAGCTGTTTTTT	CASSFVLTNGELFF
.	TRBJ1-5	TRBV30	few	TGTGCCTGGAGTGTAGCGGGAAACCATCAGCCCCAGCATTTT	CAWSVAGNHQPQHF
.	TRBJ2-5	TRBV7-7	.	TGTGCTAGCAGCTTGACGTGGGTGGAGACCCAGTACTTC	CASSLTWVETQYF
TRBD2	TRBJ2-5	TRBV6-1	many	TGTGCCAGCAGTGACTCCGGCATACCGCGGGAGGACCAGTACTTC	CASSDSGIPREDQYF
.	TRBJ2-5	TRBV5-6	few	TGTGCCAGCAGCTTGGGACAGAGAAGAGAGCAGTACTTC	CASSLGQRREQYF
.	TRBJ2-1	TRBV6-1	few	TGTGCCAGCAGGGGGGATAGCTCCTACAATGAGCAGTTCTTC	CASRGDSSYNEQFF
TRBD1	TRBJ1-1	TRBV18	many	TGTGCCAGCTCACCGAGTGGCAGGGGGCAAATGAACACTGAAGCTTTCTTT	CASSPSGRGQMNTEAFF
.	TRBJ1-5	TRBV6-2/TRBV6-3	many	TGTGCCAGCAGTTACTCGGGCCAGGGAGGGCAGCCCCAGCATTTT	CASSYSGQGGQPQHF
.	TRBJ1-3	TRBV12-3/TRBV12-4	few	TGTGCCAGCAGCCCCGGGGTTTTCTCTGGAAACACCATATATTTT	CASSPGVFSGNTIYF
TRBD1	TRBJ1-5	TRBV6-2/TRBV6-3	many	TGTGCCAGCAGTTTGGGACAGGGATATAGCAATCAGCCCCAGCATTTT	CASSLGQGYSNQPQHF
TRBD2	TRBJ2-1	TRBV7-2	many	TGTGCCAGCAGCTTAGCAGGGACTAGCGGACCCGAGCAGTTCTTC	CASSLAGTSGPEQFF
TRBD1	TRBJ1-2	TRBV6-1	once	TGTGCCAGCCCCGGGACAGGGCTCCTCTATGGCTACACCTTC	CASPGTGLLYGYTF
TRBD2	TRBJ2-2	TRBV4-2	.	TGTGCCAGCAGCCAAGAGAGCCTAGCGGGGGGGTCGGGCACCGGGGAGCTGTTTTTT	CASSQESLAGGSGTGELFF
.	TRBJ1-5	TRBV27	many	TGTGCCAGCAGTTTCGGACGACTCAGCAATCAGCCCCAGCATTTT	CASSFGRLSNQPQHF
TRBD2	TRBJ2-1	TRBV3-1	many	TGTGCCAGCACCAAGACTAGCGGGGGGATCTACAATGAGCAGTTCTTC	CASTKTSGGIYNEQFF
.	TRBJ1-4	TRBV6-1	.	TGTGCCATCAGTGAGGGAGTAAAGGGGGAACTGTTTTTT	CAISEGVKGELFF
TRBD1	TRBJ1-1	TRBV30	many	TGTGCCTGGAGCTACAGGGGGAACACTGAAGCTTTCTTT	CAWSYRGNTEAFF
TRBD1	TRBJ1-1	TRBV6-5	many	TGTGCCAGCAGTTACTCCACCGGGACAGGGGGGGAAACTGAAGCTTTCTTT	CASSYSTGTGGETEAFF
TRBD2	TRBJ2-1	TRBV5-1	many	TGCGCCAGCAGCCTAGGGACTAGCGGGGGGTCCTACAATGAGCAGTTCTTC	CASSLGTSGGSYNEQFF
.	TRBJ2-2	TRBV29-1	.	TGCAGCGTAGTCGGCCGGGACATACGCGGGGAGCTGTTTTTT	CSVVGRDIRGELFF
TRBD1	TRBJ2-3	TRBV20-1	.	TGCAGTGCTAACAGGGGGCGGGCAGATACGCAGTATTTT	CSANRGRADTQYF
TRBD1	TRBJ2-7	TRBV5-8	many	TGTGCCAGCAGCCACCGGGACAGGGTCTACGAGCAGTACTTC	CASSHRDRVYEQYF
.	TRBJ1-6	TRBV20-1	few	TGCAGTGCTAACCTCGGGGAGCCACCCCTCCACTTT	CSANLGEPPLHF
.	TRBJ2-2	TRBV30	few	TGTGCCTGGAGCCCCCAGGGCACCGGGGAGCTGTTTTTT	CAWSPQGTGELFF
.	TRBJ2-7	TRBV6-5	once	TGTGCCAGCAGTTACCCCGTGCGCGGTACCTACGAGCAGTACTTC	CASSYPVRGTYEQYF
.	TRBJ1-2	TRBV29-1	.	TGCAGCGTTGAAGAGACGGGGGCCCTCTACTATGGCTACACCTTC	CSVEETGALYYGYTF
TRBD1	TRBJ1-4	TRBV20-1	.	TGCAGTGCTCGACGACAGGGGGATGAAAAACTGTTTTTT	CSARRQGDEKLFF
.	TRBJ1-6	TRBV6-4	.	TGTGCCAGCAGTTACTCAACAGGGCATAATTCACCCCTCCACTTT	CASSYSTGHNSPLHF
.	TRBJ2-7	TRBV12-3/TRBV12-4	.	TGTGCCAGTACTTGGGACAACTCCTACGAGCAGTACTTC	CASTWDNSYEQYF
.	TRBJ2-1	TRBV9	.	TGTGCCAGCAGCGACGGGACGAAATCCTACAATGAGCAGTTCTTC	CASSDGTKSYNEQFF
TRBD2	TRBJ2-1	TRBV6-1	.	TGTGCCAGCAGTGAAGTTCTTGTGGGTCCGGGGGGGCGGAACAATGAGCAGTTCTTC	CASSEVLVGPGGRNNEQFF
.	TRBJ1-2	TRBV7-8	.	TGTGCCAGCAGCCCCCGTACCTTC	CASSPRTF
.	TRBJ2-2	TRBV11-2	many	TGTGCCAGCAGCTTATTGGGCTTGAACACCGGGGAGCTGTTTTTT	CASSLLGLNTGELFF
.	TRBJ2-3	TRBV5-4	.	TGTGCCAGCAGCTTTGAGCGGAATACGCAGTATTTT	CASSFERNTQYF
TRBD1	TRBJ1-2	TRBV6-1	.	TGTGCCAGCACCCCTGGCAGGGGGGGCGAGGGCTATGGCTACACCTTC	CASTPGRGGEGYGYTF
TRBD1	TRBJ2-3	TRBV11-1	.	TGTGCCAGCAGCTTCGGGACAGGGGGGGATACGCAGTATTTT	CASSFGTGGDTQYF
.	TRBJ1-1	TRBV6-1	few	TGTGCCAGCAGACAGGGAATTCGGATGAACACTGAAGCTTTCTTT	CASRQGIRMNTEAFF
.	TRBJ2-2	TRBV7-9	.	TGTGCCAGCAGCCTCTGGGAGCTGTTTTTT	CASSLWELFF